The sample holds a few counts of the clone carrying this TCR beta chain. The antigen is undetermined. The data were taken from a study of early T cells in non-severe SARS-CoV-2 infection. Individual cDNA molecules were tagged with unique molecular identifiers, the study reported. From the 5' RACE reads, TCRdb called clonotypes with MiXCR, one entry per CDR3 protein. Of roughly 86,000 distinct CDR3 sequences in the sample, about 14% were seen once. The V gene end was trimmed by 5 bases and the J gene end by 2 bases; junction bases not matched to a gene: 2. Germline V gene lookup returns CDR1 GTSNPN and CDR2 SVGIG (reference sequence). The CDR3 extends over 12 amino acids. Points from the study as a whole: Matches to VDJdb favored anti-spike CD8 responses and missed private and CD4 specificities.

The clonotype originates from an adult who was a healthcare worker with PCR-confirmed SARS-CoV-2 infection or an uninfected control (not recorded which). This chain connects TRBV30 to TRBJ2-5, with TRBD1 matching 7 bases. Sequenced sample: whole blood. The CDR3 is CAWGTAQETQYF. CDR3 DNA sequence: TGTGCCTGGGGGACAGCTCAAGAGACCCAGTACTTC.